A selection of T cell receptor beta chains follows, all from one sample in a study of T cell repertoires in cytomegalovirus infection. TCRdb itself ran the reads through MiXCR, one entry per CDR3 protein. The profile covers over 300,000 distinct CDR3 sequences, with roughly 15% appearing a single time and 9.5% to 15% taken by the ten largest. The specimen was PBMCs. All receptors come from a human donor in good health (CMV status not recorded). Some clones in this sample may be carry-over from other donors' samples. Both conserved end residues are part of each CDR3. A D gene is named only where the DNA matches it firmly. For some rows the clone size is stated as once, few or many, or as a class when expanded; others skip it.

CDR3 DNA: TGCAGTGCTAGAGAACCCCCGGATGAAAAACTGTTTTTT; CDR3 protein: CSAREPPDEKLFF; J gene: TRBJ1-4; clone size: few; D gene: .; V gene: TRBV20-1
CDR3 DNA: TGCAGCGTTCGGAGACAGGGCACAGATACGCAGTATTTT; CDR3 protein: CSVRRQGTDTQYF; J gene: TRBJ2-3; clone size: .; D gene: .; V gene: TRBV29-1
CDR3 DNA: TGTGCCAGCAGTTTTCGGACTAGCGGGGGTAATGAGCAGTTCTTC; CDR3 protein: CASSFRTSGGNEQFF; J gene: TRBJ2-1; clone size: .; D gene: TRBD2; V gene: TRBV6-2/TRBV6-3
CDR3 DNA: TGTGCCAGCAGCATGGGACACCTACCTAGCACAGATACGCAGTATTTT; CDR3 protein: CASSMGHLPSTDTQYF; J gene: TRBJ2-3; clone size: many; D gene: .; V gene: TRBV7-2
CDR3 DNA: TGTGCCAGCAGCTTAGGGGACAGGGTCGCCTACGAGCAGTACTTC; CDR3 protein: CASSLGDRVAYEQYF; J gene: TRBJ2-7; clone size: many; D gene: TRBD1; V gene: TRBV7-2
CDR3 DNA: TGTGCCAGCAGGTCGGAGGGCAATCAGCCCCAGCATTTT; CDR3 protein: CASRSEGNQPQHF; J gene: TRBJ1-5; clone size: .; D gene: .; V gene: TRBV12-3/TRBV12-4
CDR3 DNA: TGTGCCAGCAGCGATAAGTACGAGCAGTACTTC; CDR3 protein: CASSDKYEQYF; J gene: TRBJ2-7; clone size: .; D gene: .; V gene: TRBV7-9
CDR3 DNA: TGCAGTGCTCCCGTCGGGCTAGCGGGGGAGTCAACTCCAAACCGGGGCAATGAGCAGTTCTTC; CDR3 protein: CSAPVGLAGESTPNRGNEQFF; J gene: TRBJ2-1; clone size: .; D gene: TRBD2; V gene: TRBV20-1
CDR3 DNA: TGCAGTGCATCCTTAGCGGGGACCGGGGAGCTGTTTTTT; CDR3 protein: CSASLAGTGELFF; J gene: TRBJ2-2; clone size: few; D gene: TRBD2; V gene: TRBV20-1
CDR3 DNA: TGTGCCAGCTCACCACCCTACAGCTCCTACGAGCAGTACTTC; CDR3 protein: CASSPPYSSYEQYF; J gene: TRBJ2-7; clone size: .; D gene: .; V gene: TRBV18
CDR3 DNA: TGTGCCAGCAGCTTGGGGGCCTTCGGGGGCTACACCTTC; CDR3 protein: CASSLGAFGGYTF; J gene: TRBJ1-2; clone size: few; D gene: .; V gene: TRBV5-4
CDR3 DNA: TGTGCCAGCAGTGACGGACAGGGTAGCAATCAGCCCCAGCATTTT; CDR3 protein: CASSDGQGSNQPQHF; J gene: TRBJ1-5; clone size: .; D gene: TRBD1; V gene: TRBV6-1
CDR3 DNA: TGTGCCAGCAGCTTAGGGGGAGGGCCTTACTATGGCTACACCTTC; CDR3 protein: CASSLGGGPYYGYTF; J gene: TRBJ1-2; clone size: many; D gene: .; V gene: TRBV7-2
CDR3 DNA: TGTGCCAGCAGTTTTAATAAGGGAGGTGGCTACACCTTC; CDR3 protein: CASSFNKGGGYTF; J gene: TRBJ1-2; clone size: .; D gene: .; V gene: TRBV27
CDR3 DNA: TGTGCCAGCAGCTTAGGAGGGGATGGGAAGCCCCAGCATTTT; CDR3 protein: CASSLGGDGKPQHF; J gene: TRBJ1-5; clone size: few; D gene: .; V gene: TRBV7-9
CDR3 DNA: TGTGCCAGCAGTTACTCCAGCCCGGTGGAGACCCAGTACTTC; CDR3 protein: CASSYSSPVETQYF; J gene: TRBJ2-5; clone size: few; D gene: .; V gene: TRBV6-5